There are a few counts of the clone carrying this T cell receptor (beta chain). V was trimmed by 7 bases and J by 6 bases, leaving 13 bases between them. The CDR3 extends over 14 amino acids. The germline V gene encodes CDR1 MDHEN and CDR2 SYDVKM. Only in-frame clones appear in the TCRdb table, and some are missing; sequencing was by immunoSEQ multiplex PCR. Among roughly 64,000 clones listed, over 85% were seen once. This entry belongs to a study of PD-1 blockade in classical Hodgkin lymphoma. The sample's time point: cycle 4 day 1 (C4D1), after six to seven weeks of nivolumab. Each patient's relapse followed autologous stem cell transplantation, and brentuximab vedotin exposure varied.

The source material was peripheral blood mononuclear cells (PBMCs), sampled before the fourth cycle of nivolumab. The chain carries TRBV28 and TRBJ1-6; possible D gene TRBD1, 6 bases. This TCR came from a human donor with classical Hodgkin lymphoma. The CDR3 loop reads CASKTGARNSPLHF. CDR3 DNA sequence: TGTGCCAGCAAGACGGGGGCGCGTAATTCACCCCTCCACTTT.